The 21 T cell receptor beta chains listed next were all sequenced from one sample in a study of PD-1 blockade in classical Hodgkin lymphoma (dated by TCRdb to between 2020 and 2021). Per the publication, the time point label means: cycle 4 day 1 (C4D1), after less than 7 weeks of nivolumab. Every trial patient had relapsed after autologous stem cell transplantation, and cohorts A, B and C differed in prior brentuximab vedotin exposure. Library creation used the immunoSEQ multiplex PCR assay. As stored in TCRdb, this immuneACCESS dataset retains in-frame rearrangements with V and J assigned. A fraction of the clones does not appear; measured against another copy, unresolved V genes explain less than half of the discrepancy, and the remainder lacks a known reason. The sample profile shows some 93,000 clones; roughly 78% of them were found once. The ten top clones hold about 9.4% of the sample. The material was peripheral blood mononuclear cells (PBMCs), obtained before the fourth cycle of nivolumab. Source of these receptors: a human donor with classical Hodgkin lymphoma.

The rearrangement links TRBV11-2 to TRBJ2-2; TRBD2 matches 11 bases. This CDR3 has 19 residues. Unmatched junction bases numbered 15, after V lost 4 bases and J lost 5 bases. Per the germline V gene, CDR1 is SGHAT and CDR2 is FQNNGV. CDR3 protein: CASSSLVGPSGRLTGELFF. CDR3 bases: TGTGCCAGCAGCTCGCTTGTGGGGCCTAGCGGGAGGTTAACCGGGGAGCTGTTTTTT. The full variable domain, in which reference TRBV11-2 and TRBJ2-2 provide the parts outside the CDR3, is EAGVAQSPRYKIIEKRQSVAFWCNPISGHATLYWYQQILGQGPKLLIQFQNNGVVDDSQLPKDRFSAERLKGVDSTLKIQPAKLEDSAVYLCASSSLVGPSGRLTGELFFGEGSRLTVL.

On this clone itself: Compared with germline, one end of the junction differs, possibly owing to a read error. The chain is built from TRBV7-7 and TRBJ2-1, with D perhaps TRBD2 (5 bases). The CDR3 length is 14 residues. Per the germline V gene, CDR1 is SSHAT and CDR2 is FNYEAQ (reference sequence). The CDR3 loop reads CASSVSRDYNEQFF. The CDR3 DNA reads as TGTGCTAGCAGCGTCTCCCGGGACTACAATGAGCAGTTCTTC. The entire variable domain, with the rest obtained from reference TRBV7-7 and TRBJ2-1, is as follows: GAGVSQSPRYKVTKRGQDVTLRCDPISSHATLYWYQQALGQGPEFLTYFNYEAQPDKSGLPSDRFSAERPEGSISTLTIQRTEQRDSAMYRCASSVSRDYNEQFFGPGTRLTVL.

This clone was picked up one time. The rearrangement links TRBV27 to TRBJ2-3; 7 bases map to TRBD2. This CDR3 is 13 amino acids long. Trimming removed 8 bases from V and 4 bases from J; junction bases left unmatched: 6. Per germline, CDR1 MNHEY and CDR2 SMNVEV (reference sequence). The DNA of the CDR3 is TGTGCCAGCGGCGGCCGGGGGGCAGATACGCAGTATTTT. It codes for CASGGRGADTQYF.

This chain connects TRBV5-1 to TRBJ2-2; D may be TRBD1 (6 bases). This CDR3 is 15 amino acids long. Trimming removed 1 base at V and 6 bases at J, with 13 bases between. CDR1 SGHRS and CDR2 YFSETQ come from the germline V gene. The chain's CDR3 is CASSLSQGKAGELFF. The CDR3 DNA follows: TGCGCCAGCAGCTTGAGTCAGGGGAAGGCCGGGGAGCTGTTTTTT.

The chain combines TRBV7-9 with TRBJ2-3; D gene ambiguous. The CDR3 consists of 17 residues. Trimming removed 4 bases from V and 0 bases from J, with 17 bases in between. The germline CDR1 and CDR2 sequences are SEHNR and FQNEAQ (reference sequence). In DNA, the CDR3 is TGTGCCAGCAGCTCAAAGGCGGCTATCCATAGCACAGATACGCAGTATTTT. Its protein is CASSSKAAIHSTDTQYF.

The chain recombines TRBV28 with TRBJ2-5, with a weak D call TRBD1 (5 bases). This CDR3 comprises 13 residues. The germline gives CDR1 MDHEN, CDR2 SYDVKM. Trimming cost V 5 bases and J 2 bases, with 9 bases left between them. DNA for the CDR3: TGTGCCAGCAGTCTACAGGCTCAAGAGACCCAGTACTTC. Amino acid sequence: CASSLQAQETQYF.

The chain joins TRBV10-3 to TRBJ2-5; 9 bases fit TRBD1. Unmatched junction bases numbered 5, after V lost 0 bases and J lost 6 bases. Germline CDR1 ENHRY, CDR2 SYGVKD. The CDR3 consists of 15 residues. CDR3 DNA: TGTGCCATCAGTGAGTCATCGACAGGGGGAAAGACCCAGTACTTC. It translates to CAISESSTGGKTQYF.

In its sample, this clone was seen a few times. The V gene is TRBV5-1, the J gene TRBJ2-7; 7 bases are a match to TRBD2. Germline values: CDR1 SGHRS, CDR2 YFSETQ. J was trimmed by 2 bases and V by 4 bases; bases with no gene match: 9. The length of the CDR3 is 15 residues. This CDR3 is CASSRSGTTTYEQYF. The CDR3 DNA reads TGCGCCAGCAGCCGATCCGGGACTACCACCTACGAGCAGTACTTC.

V and J are TRBV27 and TRBJ2-7; D unclear. This CDR3 region has 14 residues. Trimming cost V 6 bases and J 5 bases, with 17 bases left between them. CDR1 MNHEY and CDR2 SMNVEV come from the germline V gene (reference sequence). CDR3 sequence reads: CASSQRYGEDEQYF. CDR3 DNA sequence: TGTGCCAGCAGCCAGCGCTACGGCGAGGACGAGCAGTACTTC.

This clone appeared a single time. This sequence joins TRBV10-3 and TRBJ1-1, with D maybe TRBD1 (5 bases). Germline V gives CDR1 ENHRY, CDR2 SYGVKD. This CDR3 contains 13 residues. Trimming shortened V by 6 bases and J by 1 base, and 9 bases separated the two germline ends. CDR3 nucleotide sequence: TGTGCCATCAGAACGACAGAGAACACTGAAGCTTTCTTT. Its translation: CAIRTTENTEAFF.

The rearrangement joins TRBV19 to TRBJ1-2, with D possibly being TRBD1 (6 bases). The CDR3 runs 15 residues. V shed 3 bases and J shed 0 bases, with 11 bases lying between them. Per the germline V gene, CDR1 is LNHDA and CDR2 is SQIVND (reference sequence). The CDR3 reads CASSIGQRANYGYTF. The CDR3 coding sequence is TGTGCCAGTAGTATTGGACAGCGGGCTAACTATGGCTACACCTTC.

The rearrangement joins TRBV28 to TRBJ2-7, with D possibly TRBD1 on 5 matching bases. The CDR3 extends over 11 amino acids. V lost 8 bases and J lost 2, with 7 bases in between. Germline V gene data show CDR1 as MDHEN and CDR2 as SYDVKM. The CDR3 spells CASQGAYEQYF. The CDR3 DNA reads as TGTGCCAGCCAGGGTGCCTACGAGCAGTACTTC.

This clone was counted once. This chain links TRBV5-1 with TRBJ2-3; a weak D match, TRBD1 (6 bases). This CDR3 has 15 amino acids. The ends were cut back, 6 bases at V and 3 bases at J, with 17 bases in the middle. CDR1 SGHRS and CDR2 YFSETQ come from the germline V gene. The CDR3 is CASMTGTPGTDTQYF. CDR3 coding DNA: TGCGCCAGCATGACCGGGACACCTGGGACAGATACGCAGTATTTT.

On this clone itself: Other DNA variants within this sample encode the same CDR3. The chain combines TRBV5-1 with TRBJ2-7; 7 bases are shared with TRBD1. Per germline, CDR1 SGHRS and CDR2 YFSETQ. The CDR3 is 14 amino acids. The V and J ends lost 0 bases and 0 bases, in that order; junction bases with no gene match: 0. The CDR3 DNA reads TGCGCCAGCAGCTTGGCAGGGGGCTCCTACGAGCAGTACTTC. Its protein product is CASSLAGGSYEQYF.

The chain employs TRBV7-2 and TRBJ2-1; no reliable D call. The germline V and J ends were trimmed by 2 bases and 6 bases, with 5 bases remaining between them. Germline values: CDR1 SGHTA, CDR2 FQGNSA. CDR3 length: 12 amino acids. CDR3 bases: TGTGCCAGCAGCTTATACGCCAATGAGCAGTTCTTC. Translation: CASSLYANEQFF. Drawing the rest from reference TRBV7-2 and TRBJ2-1, the complete variable domain is GAGVSQSPSNKVTEKGKDVELRCDPISGHTALYWYRQSLGQGLEFLIYFQGNSAPDKSGLPSDRFSAERTGGSVSTLTIQRTQQEDSAVYLCASSLYANEQFFGPGTRLTVL.

This clone was counted between two and nine times. The chain is built from TRBV6-1 and TRBJ2-1; D not resolved. The germline V and J ends were trimmed by 6 bases and 8 bases, with 17 bases remaining between them. This CDR3 contains 14 residues. Germline-derived CDR1 and CDR2 are MNHNS and SASEGT. In DNA, the CDR3 is TGTGCCAGCAGGAACCCAGGACCTGAGGATGAGCAGTTCTTC. Translated, it gives CASRNPGPEDEQFF.

V is TRBV7-3 and J is TRBJ1-2; no reliable D call. The CDR3 extends over 13 amino acids. In germline, CDR1 is SGHTA, CDR2 FQGTGA. Between the trimmed V and J ends, which lost 2 bases and 7 bases, there was a span of 11 bases. CDR3 amino acids: CASSLFGGSGYTF. As DNA, the CDR3 is TGTGCCAGCAGCTTATTTGGAGGGAGTGGCTACACCTTC. Drawing the rest from reference TRBV7-3 and TRBJ1-2, the complete variable domain is GAGVSQTPSNKVTEKGKYVELRCDPISGHTALYWYRQSLGQGPEFLIYFQGTGAADDSGLPNDRFFAVRPEGSVSTLKIQRTERGDSAVYLCASSLFGGSGYTFGSGTRLTVV.

The chain combines TRBV10-3 with TRBJ1-2; D is ambiguous. The CDR3 length is 12 residues. CDR1 ENHRY and CDR2 SYGVKD come from the germline V gene. V lost 1 base and J 10 bases, leaving 10 bases between the germline ends. CDR3: CAISEFDNYYTF. The CDR3 nucleotides read TGTGCCATCAGTGAGTTTGACAACTACTACACCTTC.

This chain connects TRBV7-2 to TRBJ2-4, with 7 bases fitting TRBD1. Germline V gene data show CDR1 as SGHTA and CDR2 as FQGNSA. There are 15 residues in the CDR3. The V gene end was trimmed by 5 bases and the J gene end by 9 bases; junction bases not matched to a gene: 13. CDR3 DNA: TGTGCCAGCAGCCCCCCCAGGGGGTATGAGGGCATTCAGTACTTC. Its translation: CASSPPRGYEGIQYF.

The chain employs TRBV7-3 and TRBJ2-1; no firm D call. The germline V gene has CDR1 SGHTA and CDR2 FQGTGA. The V end lost 0 bases, the J end lost 10 bases, and 10 bases lay between the germline ends. This CDR3 is built from 13 residues. The CDR3 protein is CASSLTGPREQFF. CDR3 DNA sequence: TGTGCCAGCAGCTTAACAGGCCCTAGGGAGCAGTTCTTC.

The chain links TRBV6-6 to TRBJ1-2; no reliable D call. The CDR3 has 14 amino acids. The germline V gene has CDR1 MNHNY and CDR2 SVGAGI (reference sequence). Trimming pared 6 bases from V and 3 bases from J, leaving 14 bases between. CDR3 amino acids: CASSLRGADYGYTF. The CDR3, as DNA: TGTGCCAGCAGCCTTCGTGGCGCGGACTATGGCTACACCTTC.